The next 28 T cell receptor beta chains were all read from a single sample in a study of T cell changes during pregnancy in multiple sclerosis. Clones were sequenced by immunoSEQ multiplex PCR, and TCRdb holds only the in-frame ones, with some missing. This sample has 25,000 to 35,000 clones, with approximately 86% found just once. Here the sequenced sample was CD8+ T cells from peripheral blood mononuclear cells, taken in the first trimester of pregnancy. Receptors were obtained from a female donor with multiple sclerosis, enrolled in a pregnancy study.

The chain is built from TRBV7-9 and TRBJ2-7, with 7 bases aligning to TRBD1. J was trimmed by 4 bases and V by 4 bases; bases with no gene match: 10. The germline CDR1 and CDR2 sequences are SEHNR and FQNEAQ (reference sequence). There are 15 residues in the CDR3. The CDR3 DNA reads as TGTGCCAGCAGCTCGAGGGGGCGCCCCTCATACGAGCAGTACTTC. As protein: CASSSRGRPSYEQYF.

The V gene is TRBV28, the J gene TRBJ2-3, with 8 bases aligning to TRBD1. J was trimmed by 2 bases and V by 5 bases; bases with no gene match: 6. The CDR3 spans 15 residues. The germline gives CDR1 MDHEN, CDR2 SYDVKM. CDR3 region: CASSPYQGATDTQYF. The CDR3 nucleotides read TGTGCCAGCAGTCCTTACCAGGGGGCCACAGATACGCAGTATTTT.

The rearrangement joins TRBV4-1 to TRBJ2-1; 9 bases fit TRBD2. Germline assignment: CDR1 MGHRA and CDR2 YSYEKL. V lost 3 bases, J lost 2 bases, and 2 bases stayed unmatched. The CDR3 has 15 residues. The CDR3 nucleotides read TGCGCCAGCAGCCAGACTAGCGGAACCTACAATGAGCAGTTCTTC. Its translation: CASSQTSGTYNEQFF.

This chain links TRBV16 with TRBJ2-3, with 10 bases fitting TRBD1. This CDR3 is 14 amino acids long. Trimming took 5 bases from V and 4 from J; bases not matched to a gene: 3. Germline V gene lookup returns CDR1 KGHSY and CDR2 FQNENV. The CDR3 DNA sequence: TGTGCCAGCAGCGGGACAGGGGTAGCAGATACGCAGTATTTT. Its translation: CASSGTGVADTQYF.

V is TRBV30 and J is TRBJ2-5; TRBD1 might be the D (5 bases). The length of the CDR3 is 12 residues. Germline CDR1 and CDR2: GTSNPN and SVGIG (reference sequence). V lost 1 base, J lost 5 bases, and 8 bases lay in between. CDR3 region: CAWSEGWETQYF. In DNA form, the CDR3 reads TGTGCCTGGAGTGAGGGGTGGGAGACCCAGTACTTC.

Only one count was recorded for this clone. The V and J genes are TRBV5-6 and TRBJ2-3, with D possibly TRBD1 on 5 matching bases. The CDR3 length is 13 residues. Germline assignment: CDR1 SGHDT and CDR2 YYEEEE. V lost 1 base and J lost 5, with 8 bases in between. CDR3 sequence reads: CASSLSREDTQYF. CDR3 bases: TGTGCCAGCAGCTTGTCCAGGGAAGATACGCAGTATTTT. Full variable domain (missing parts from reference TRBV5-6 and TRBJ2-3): DAGVTQSPTHLIKTRGQQVTLRCSPKSGHDTVSWYQQALGQGPQFIFQYYEEEERQRGNFPDRFSGHQFPNYSSELNVNALLLGDSALYLCASSLSREDTQYFGPGTRLTVL.

CDR3 in amino acids: CASSLAGAYEQYF. DNA of the CDR3: TGTGCCAGCAGTTTAGCGGGGGCCTACGAGCAGTACTTC. The V and J genes are TRBV28 and TRBJ2-7, with TRBD2 matching over 7 bases. The ends lost 2 bases at V and 2 bases at J; junction bases unmatched: 0. CDR1 is MDHEN, CDR2 SYDVKM, per germline. The CDR3 totals 13 residues.

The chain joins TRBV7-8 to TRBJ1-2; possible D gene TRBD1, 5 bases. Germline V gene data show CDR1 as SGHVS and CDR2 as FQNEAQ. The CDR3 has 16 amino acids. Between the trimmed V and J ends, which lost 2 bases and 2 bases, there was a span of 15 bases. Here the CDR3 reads CASSLNTGEMNYGYTF. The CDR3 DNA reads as TGTGCCAGCAGCTTAAACACGGGGGAGATGAACTATGGCTACACCTTC.

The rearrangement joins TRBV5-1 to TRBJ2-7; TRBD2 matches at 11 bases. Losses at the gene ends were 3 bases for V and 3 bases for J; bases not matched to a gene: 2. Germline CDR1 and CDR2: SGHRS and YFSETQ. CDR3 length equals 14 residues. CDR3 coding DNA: TGCGCCAGCAGCTATGGGACTAGCGGCTACGAGCAGTACTTC. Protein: CASSYGTSGYEQYF.

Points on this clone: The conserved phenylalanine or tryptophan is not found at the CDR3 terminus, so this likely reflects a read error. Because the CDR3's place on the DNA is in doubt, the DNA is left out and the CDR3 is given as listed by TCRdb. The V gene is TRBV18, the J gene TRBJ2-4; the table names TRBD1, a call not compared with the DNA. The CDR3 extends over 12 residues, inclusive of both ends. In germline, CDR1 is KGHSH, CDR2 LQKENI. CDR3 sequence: CASSTWTGGWNL.

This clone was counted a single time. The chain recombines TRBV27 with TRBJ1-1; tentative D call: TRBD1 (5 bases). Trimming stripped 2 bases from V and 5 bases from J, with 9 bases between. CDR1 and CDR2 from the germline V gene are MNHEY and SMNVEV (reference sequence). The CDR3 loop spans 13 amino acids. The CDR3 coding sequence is TGTGCCAGCAGTTTACAGGGATGGACTGAAGCTTTCTTT. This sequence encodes CASSLQGWTEAFF.

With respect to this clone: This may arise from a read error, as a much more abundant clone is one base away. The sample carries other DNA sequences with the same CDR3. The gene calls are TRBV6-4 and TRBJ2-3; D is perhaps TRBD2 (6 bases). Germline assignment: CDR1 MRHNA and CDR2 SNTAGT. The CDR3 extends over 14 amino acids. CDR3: CASSSSDSTDTQYF. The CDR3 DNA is TGTGCCAGCAGTTCTAGCGACAGCACAGATACGCAGTATTTC.

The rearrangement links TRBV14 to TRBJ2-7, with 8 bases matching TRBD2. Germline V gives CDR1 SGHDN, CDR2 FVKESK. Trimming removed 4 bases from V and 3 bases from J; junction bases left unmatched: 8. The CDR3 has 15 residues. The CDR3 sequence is CASSPSGGAIYEQYF. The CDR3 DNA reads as TGTGCCAGCAGCCCTTCGGGGGGGGCTATCTACGAGCAGTACTTC.

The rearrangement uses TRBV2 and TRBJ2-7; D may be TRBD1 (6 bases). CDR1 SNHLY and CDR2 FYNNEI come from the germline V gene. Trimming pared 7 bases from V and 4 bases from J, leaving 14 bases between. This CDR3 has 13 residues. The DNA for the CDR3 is TGTGCCAGCACCGCGGTGGACAGATACGAGCAGTACTTC. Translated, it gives CASTAVDRYEQYF.

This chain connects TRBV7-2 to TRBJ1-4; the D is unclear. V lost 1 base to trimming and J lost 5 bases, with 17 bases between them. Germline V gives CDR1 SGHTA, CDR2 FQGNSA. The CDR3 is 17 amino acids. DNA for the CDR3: TGTGCCAGCAGCTTAGGGATCGGTGGGGAGGGCAATGAAAAACTGTTTTTT. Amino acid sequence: CASSLGIGGEGNEKLFF.

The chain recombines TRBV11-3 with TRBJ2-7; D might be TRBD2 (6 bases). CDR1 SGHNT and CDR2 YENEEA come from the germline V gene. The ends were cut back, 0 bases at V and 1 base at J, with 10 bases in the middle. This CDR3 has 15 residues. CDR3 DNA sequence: TGTGCCAGCAGCTTAGACGGGAGTGGGTCCTACGAGCAGTACTTC. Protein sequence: CASSLDGSGSYEQYF.

The DNA of the CDR3 is TGTGCCAGCAGCAGAGACAGGGGGCGTCGCTATGGCTACACCTTC. Protein product: CASSRDRGRRYGYTF. This sequence joins TRBV5-5 and TRBJ1-2; TRBD1 matches at 10 bases. The V and J ends lost 4 bases and 4 bases, in that order; junction bases with no gene match: 7. The CDR3 extends over 15 amino acids. In germline, CDR1 is SGHKS, CDR2 YYEKEE (reference sequence).

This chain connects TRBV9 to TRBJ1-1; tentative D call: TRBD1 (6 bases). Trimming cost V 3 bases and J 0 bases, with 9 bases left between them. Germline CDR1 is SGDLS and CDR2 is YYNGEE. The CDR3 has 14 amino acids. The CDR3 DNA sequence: TGTGCCAGCAGCGGGACAGCCATGAACACTGAAGCTTTCTTT. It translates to CASSGTAMNTEAFF.

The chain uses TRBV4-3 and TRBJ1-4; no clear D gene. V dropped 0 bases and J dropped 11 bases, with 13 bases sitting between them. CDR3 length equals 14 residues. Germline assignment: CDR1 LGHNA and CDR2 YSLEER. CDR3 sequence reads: CASSQEPGTNKLFF. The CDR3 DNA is TGCGCCAGCAGCCAAGAACCAGGCACAAACAAACTGTTTTTT.

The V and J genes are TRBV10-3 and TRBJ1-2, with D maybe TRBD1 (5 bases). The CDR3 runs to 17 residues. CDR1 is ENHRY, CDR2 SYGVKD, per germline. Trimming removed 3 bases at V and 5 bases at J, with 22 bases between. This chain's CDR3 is CAISDGRGINDPYGYTF. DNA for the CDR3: TGTGCCATCAGTGACGGTCGGGGGATAAACGATCCGTATGGCTACACCTTC.

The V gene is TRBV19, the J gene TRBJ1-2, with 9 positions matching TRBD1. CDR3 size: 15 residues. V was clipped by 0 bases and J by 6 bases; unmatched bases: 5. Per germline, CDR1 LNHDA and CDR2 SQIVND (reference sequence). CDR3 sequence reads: CASSIEPGQGDGYTF. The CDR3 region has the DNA TGTGCCAGTAGTATAGAACCGGGACAGGGCGATGGCTACACCTTC.

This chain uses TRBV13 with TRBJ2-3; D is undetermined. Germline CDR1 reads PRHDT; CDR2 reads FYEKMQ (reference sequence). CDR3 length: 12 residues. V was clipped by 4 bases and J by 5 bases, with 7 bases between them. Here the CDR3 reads CASSSYGDTQYF. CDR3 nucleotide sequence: TGTGCCAGCAGCTCATACGGAGATACGCAGTATTTT.

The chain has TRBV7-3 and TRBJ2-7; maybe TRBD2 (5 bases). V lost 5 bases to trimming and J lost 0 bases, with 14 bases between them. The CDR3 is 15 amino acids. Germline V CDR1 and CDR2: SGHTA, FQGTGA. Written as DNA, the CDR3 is TGTGCCAGCAGCCGGGATGGTGGGAGCTCCTACGAGCAGTACTTC. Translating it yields CASSRDGGSSYEQYF.

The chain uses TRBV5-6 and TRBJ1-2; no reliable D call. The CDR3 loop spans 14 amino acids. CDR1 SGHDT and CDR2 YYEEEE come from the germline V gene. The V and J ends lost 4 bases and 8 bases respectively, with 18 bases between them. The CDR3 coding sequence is TGTGCCAGCAGCCAGAACCCCCGGACTGCCGGCTACACCTTC. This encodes CASSQNPRTAGYTF.

CDR3 sequence (DNA): TGTGCCAGCGACTTGGGACTAGCGGGGGGGCTTCGCAATGAGCAGTTCTTC. It is translated as CASDLGLAGGLRNEQFF. V gene TRBV5-6 combines with J gene TRBJ2-1; TRBD2 matches at 16 bases. Germline lookup yields CDR1 SGHDT and CDR2 YYEEEE. V lost 7 bases and J lost 6; bases outside the gene matches: 10. This CDR3 comprises 17 residues.

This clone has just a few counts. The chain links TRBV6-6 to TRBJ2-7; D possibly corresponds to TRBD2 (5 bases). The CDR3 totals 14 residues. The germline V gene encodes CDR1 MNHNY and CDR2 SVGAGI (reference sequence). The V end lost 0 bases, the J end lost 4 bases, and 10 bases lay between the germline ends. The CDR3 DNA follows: TGTGCCAGCAGTTACTCTTACGGGGAGTACGAGCAGTACTTC. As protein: CASSYSYGEYEQYF.

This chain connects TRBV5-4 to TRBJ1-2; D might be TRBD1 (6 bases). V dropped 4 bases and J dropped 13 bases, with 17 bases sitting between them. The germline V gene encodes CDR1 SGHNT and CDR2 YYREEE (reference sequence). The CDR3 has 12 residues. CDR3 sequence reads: CASSGRDNVRTF. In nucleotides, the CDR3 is TGTGCCAGCAGCGGCCGGGACAACGTACGCACCTTC. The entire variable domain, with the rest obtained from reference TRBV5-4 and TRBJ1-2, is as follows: ETGVTQSPTHLIKTRGQQVTLRCSSQSGHNTVSWYQQALGQGPQFIFQYYREEENGRGNFPPRFSGLQFPNYSSELNVNALELDDSALYLCASSGRDNVRTFGSGTRLTVV.

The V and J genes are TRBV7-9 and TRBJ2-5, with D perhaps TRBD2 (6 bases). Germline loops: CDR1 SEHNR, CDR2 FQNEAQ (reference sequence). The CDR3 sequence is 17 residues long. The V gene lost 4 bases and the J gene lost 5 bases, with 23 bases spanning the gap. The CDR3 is CASSSTEAGSEGETQYF. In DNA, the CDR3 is TGTGCCAGCAGCTCAACCGAGGCGGGGAGTGAGGGGGAGACCCAGTACTTC.